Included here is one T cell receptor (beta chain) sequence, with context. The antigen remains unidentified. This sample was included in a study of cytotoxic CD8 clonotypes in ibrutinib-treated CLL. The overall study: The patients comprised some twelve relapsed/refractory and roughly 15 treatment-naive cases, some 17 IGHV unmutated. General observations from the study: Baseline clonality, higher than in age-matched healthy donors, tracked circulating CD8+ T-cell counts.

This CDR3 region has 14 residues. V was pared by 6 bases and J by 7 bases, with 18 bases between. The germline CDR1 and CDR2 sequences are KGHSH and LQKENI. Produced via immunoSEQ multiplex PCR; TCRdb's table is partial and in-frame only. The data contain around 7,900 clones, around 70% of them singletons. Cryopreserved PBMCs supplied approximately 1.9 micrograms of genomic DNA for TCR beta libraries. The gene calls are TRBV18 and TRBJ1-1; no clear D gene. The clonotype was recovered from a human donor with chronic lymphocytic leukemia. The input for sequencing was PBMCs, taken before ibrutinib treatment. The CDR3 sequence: CASSPDLLRSEAFF. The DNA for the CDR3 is TGTGCCAGCTCTCCGGACTTACTCCGAAGTGAAGCTTTCTTT.